This T cell receptor beta chain was retrieved from a study of cytomegalovirus exposure and HLA in healthy donors. PCR employed 60 Vbeta and 13 Jbeta primers. Clones were read by immunoSEQ multiplex PCR, and TCRdb kept only the in-frame ones, dropping some. The repertoire includes roughly 120,000 clones, 55% to 65% of them detected once, and 2% to 2.5% sits in the top ten. After removal of 4 bases from V and 6 bases from J, the junction contained 8 bases not matched to a gene. The CDR3 has 14 amino acids. CDR1 and CDR2 (germline): MNHEY, SVGAGI. This sequence joins TRBV6-5 and TRBJ1-1, with 7 bases lining up with TRBD1. The sequencing input was PBMCs. This clonotype originated in a woman aged 25 to 45 in good health and CMV-seronegative. CDR3 in amino acids: CASSSGQVSPEAFF. The CDR3 nucleotides read TGTGCCAGCAGTTCTGGACAGGTGAGCCCTGAAGCTTTCTTT.